Included here is one T cell receptor beta chain sequence, with context. Its antigen is unknown. Base qualities are not recorded, but no much larger clone differs from it by a single base. The sample originates from a study of T cell responses to AZD1222 COVID-19 vaccine (dated by TCRdb to the early 2020s). Regarding the complete study: A total of about 230 trial participants underwent TCR sequencing, of whom some 210 received two doses of AZD1222 and around 25 received two doses of the MenACWY control vaccine. Trial participants were enrolled by age into 18-55, 56-69 and 70-plus year subgroups, with about 150, 28 and 57 TCR-sequenced participants respectively.

Study-wide findings and limitations: No day 14 peak-response samples were available, so repertoires were characterized only after the peak T cell response. Conclusions about previously exposed vaccinees were limited because only a handful of AZD1222 recipients were SARS-CoV-2 seropositive at baseline. Nearly half of unique spike-specific TCRs reportedly recognized epitopes outside regions mutated in the B.1.351 and B.1.1.7 variants. Participants were mostly white British, with more females than males. The authors suggested clonal diversity may have been underestimated. A significant rise in spike-specific TCR breadth and depth was observed after two AZD1222 doses relative to day 0 and relative to MenACWY recipients. The 56-69-year group was small, and its depth increase did not reach significance, likely because of low power. Vaccine-associated CD4 TCRs spanned the whole spike protein, with dominant responses in regions 160-218 and 743-854.

Measured from the cysteine to the phenylalanine, the CDR3 is 15 residues long. The entry retains the CDR3 DNA only, 45 bases that are in frame from base 1. The germline V gene specifies MNHGY as CDR1 and SAAAGT as CDR2. The V and J ends are trimmed by 4 bases and 2 bases, leaving 15 bases between them. The time point label for this specimen denotes: about 28 days (+/-7) after the second vaccine dose. In the paper's terms, the treatment or condition label means: meningococcal conjugate vaccine given as trial control. Vaccinee samples were obtained from the UK trials COV001 and COV002, which included a single-blind randomized controlled phase 2/3 trial of AZD1222 (ChAdOx1 nCoV-19) in healthy adults. For TCRbeta chain sequencing, PBMC samples were collected from trial participants at day 0 and at day 28 after the second dose. The CDR3 regions of human TCRbeta chains were analyzed by immunosequencing. Per the authors' processing: TCRs in the repertoires were matched against a reference library of SARS-CoV-2-specific TCRs that had been generated with the MIRA antigen-specificity platform. Breadth was defined as the fraction of unique TCRs that were SARS-CoV-2-associated. Depth was defined as the fraction of total T cells that were SARS-CoV-2-associated. Using the MIRA data, each spike-specific TCR was assigned both to the spike region to which the TCR was reactive and to a CD4 or CD8 class. Log10-transformed breadth and depth values were compared by one-way ANOVA with Sidak's multiple comparisons tests. Held by TCRdb, this immuneACCESS table contains in-frame sequences only and omits some clones. Under half of the omission traces to an unresolved V gene where checked; the cause of the rest is unknown. D and trimming come from the DNA, and the V and J calls and clone size come from that table. Here the sample has approximately 64,000 clones; around nine tenths occur a single time. The ten largest clones take up roughly 6.3% of the sample.

Sequenced material: peripheral blood, taken 28 days after the second dose of the MenACWY control vaccine. Recombination connected TRBV6-8 to TRBJ2-7; TRBD1 is possibly the D segment (6 matching bases). The receptor was derived from an adult who received the MenACWY meningococcal vaccine as a control. The DNA reads TGTGCCAGCAGTTGCCCCAGGCAGGGGACCTACGAGCAGTACTTC. The translation is CASSCPRQGTYEQYF.